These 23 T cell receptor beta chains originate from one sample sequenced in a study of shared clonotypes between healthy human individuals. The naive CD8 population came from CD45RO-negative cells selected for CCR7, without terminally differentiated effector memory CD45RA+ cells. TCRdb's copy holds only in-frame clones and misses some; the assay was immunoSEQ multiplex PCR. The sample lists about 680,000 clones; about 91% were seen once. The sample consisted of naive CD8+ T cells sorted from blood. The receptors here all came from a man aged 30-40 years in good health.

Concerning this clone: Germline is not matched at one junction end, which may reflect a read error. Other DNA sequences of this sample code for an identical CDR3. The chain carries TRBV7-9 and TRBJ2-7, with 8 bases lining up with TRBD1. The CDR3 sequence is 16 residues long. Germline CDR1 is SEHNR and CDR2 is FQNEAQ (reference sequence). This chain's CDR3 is CASSDTTGEKGYEQYF. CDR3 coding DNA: TGTGCCAGCAGCGATACGACAGGGGAAAAAGGCTACGAGCAATACTTC.

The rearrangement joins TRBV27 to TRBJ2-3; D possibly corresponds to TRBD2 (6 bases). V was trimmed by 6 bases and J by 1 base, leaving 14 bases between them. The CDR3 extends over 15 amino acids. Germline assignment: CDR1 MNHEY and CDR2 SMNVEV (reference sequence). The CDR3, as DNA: TGTGCCAGCAGCGAAGGGGACTCCCGCACAGATACGCAGTATTTT. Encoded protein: CASSEGDSRTDTQYF.

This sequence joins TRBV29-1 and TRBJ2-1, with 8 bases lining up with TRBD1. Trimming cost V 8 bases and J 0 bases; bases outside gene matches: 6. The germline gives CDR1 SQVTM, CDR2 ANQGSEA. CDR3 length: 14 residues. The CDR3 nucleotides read TGCAGCATAATACAGGGGGGCTCCTACAATGAGCAGTTCTTC. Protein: CSIIQGGSYNEQFF.

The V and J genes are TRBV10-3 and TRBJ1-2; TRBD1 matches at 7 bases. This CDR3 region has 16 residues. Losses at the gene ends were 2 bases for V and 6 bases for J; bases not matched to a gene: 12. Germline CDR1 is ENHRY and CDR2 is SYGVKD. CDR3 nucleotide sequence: TGTGCCATCAGTGAGGCCGGGACAGTAGGGGAAAATGGCTACACCTTC. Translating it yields CAISEAGTVGENGYTF.

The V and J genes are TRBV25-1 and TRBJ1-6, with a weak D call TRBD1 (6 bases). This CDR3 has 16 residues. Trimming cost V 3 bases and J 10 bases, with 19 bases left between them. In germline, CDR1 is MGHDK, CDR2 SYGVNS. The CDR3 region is CASSDSWGPGGSPLHF. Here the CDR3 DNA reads TGTGCCAGCAGTGATTCGTGGGGGCCGGGGGGGTCACCCCTCCACTTT.

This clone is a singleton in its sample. CDR3 DNA: TGTGCCAGCAGCTTATACACAGAAAGCTACGAGCAGTACTTC. This gives the protein CASSLYTESYEQYF. The rearrangement links TRBV7-9 to TRBJ2-7; no definite D call. The germline gives CDR1 SEHNR, CDR2 FQNEAQ (reference sequence). CDR3 length: 14 residues. V was trimmed by 2 bases and J by 3 bases, leaving 11 bases between them.

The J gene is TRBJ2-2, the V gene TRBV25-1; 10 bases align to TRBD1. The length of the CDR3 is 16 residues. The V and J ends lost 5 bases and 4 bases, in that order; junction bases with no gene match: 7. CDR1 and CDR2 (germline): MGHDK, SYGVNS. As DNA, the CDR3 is TGTGCCAGCAGTTGGGGACAGGGGTCGGTCACCGGGGAGCTGTTTTTT. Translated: CASSWGQGSVTGELFF.

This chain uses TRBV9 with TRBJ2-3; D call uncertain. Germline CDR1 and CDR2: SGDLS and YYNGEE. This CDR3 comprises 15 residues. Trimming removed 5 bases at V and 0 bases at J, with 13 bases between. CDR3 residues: CASSAEFTSTDTQYF. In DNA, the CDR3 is TGTGCCAGCAGTGCCGAGTTTACTAGCACAGATACGCAGTATTTT. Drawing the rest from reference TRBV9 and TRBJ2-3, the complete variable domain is DSGVTQTPKHLITATGQRVTLRCSPRSGDLSVYWYQQSLDQGLQFLIQYYNGEERAKGNILERFSAQQFPDLHSELNLSSLELGDSALYFCASSAEFTSTDTQYFGPGTRLTVL.

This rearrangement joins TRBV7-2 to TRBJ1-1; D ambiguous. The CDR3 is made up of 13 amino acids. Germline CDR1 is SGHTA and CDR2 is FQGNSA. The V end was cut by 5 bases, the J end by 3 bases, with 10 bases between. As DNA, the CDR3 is TGTGCCAGCAGCCCATATTTTGACACTGAAGCTTTCTTT. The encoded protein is CASSPYFDTEAFF.

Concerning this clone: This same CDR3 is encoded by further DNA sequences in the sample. The CDR3 loop reads CASSLGGSEQYF. CDR3 in DNA: TGTGCCAGCAGCTTAGGGGGGAGCGAGCAGTACTTC. The chain carries TRBV7-9 and TRBJ2-7, with D perhaps TRBD1 or TRBD2 (5 bases each). The CDR3 consists of 12 residues. The germline V gene has CDR1 SEHNR and CDR2 FQNEAQ (reference sequence). V was shortened by 1 base and J by 6 bases, with 7 bases between the two germline ends.

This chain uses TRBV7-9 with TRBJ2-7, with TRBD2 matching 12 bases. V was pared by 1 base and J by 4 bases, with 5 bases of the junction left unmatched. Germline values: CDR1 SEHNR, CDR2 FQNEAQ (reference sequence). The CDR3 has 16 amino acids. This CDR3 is CASSLVSGLAGYEQYF. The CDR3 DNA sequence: TGTGCCAGCAGCTTAGTATCGGGACTAGCGGGTTACGAGCAGTACTTC.

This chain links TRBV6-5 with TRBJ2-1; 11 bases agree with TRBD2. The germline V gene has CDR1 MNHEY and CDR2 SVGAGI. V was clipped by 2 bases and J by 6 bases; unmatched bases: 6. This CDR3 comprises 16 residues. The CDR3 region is CASSYGPGTSGNEQFF. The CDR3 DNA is TGTGCCAGCAGTTACGGGCCCGGGACTAGCGGCAATGAGCAGTTCTTC.

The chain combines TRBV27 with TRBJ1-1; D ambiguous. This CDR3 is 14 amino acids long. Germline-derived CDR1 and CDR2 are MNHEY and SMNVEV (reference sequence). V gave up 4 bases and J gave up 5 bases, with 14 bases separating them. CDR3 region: CASSSVHLGTEAFF. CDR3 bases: TGTGCCAGCAGTTCTGTTCACCTTGGAACTGAAGCTTTCTTT.

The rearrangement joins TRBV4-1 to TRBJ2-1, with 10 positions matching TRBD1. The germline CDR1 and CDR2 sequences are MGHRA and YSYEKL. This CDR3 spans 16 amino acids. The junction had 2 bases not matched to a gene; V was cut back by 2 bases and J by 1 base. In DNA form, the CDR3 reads TGCGCCAGCAGCCAACCGGGACAGGGGTCCTACAATGAGCAGTTCTTC. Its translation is CASSQPGQGSYNEQFF.

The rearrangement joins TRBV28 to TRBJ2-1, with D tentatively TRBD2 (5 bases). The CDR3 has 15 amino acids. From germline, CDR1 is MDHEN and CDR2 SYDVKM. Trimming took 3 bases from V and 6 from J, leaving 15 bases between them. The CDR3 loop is CASSLDFSPPNEQFF. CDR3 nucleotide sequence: TGTGCCAGCAGTTTGGACTTCTCCCCCCCCAATGAGCAGTTCTTC.

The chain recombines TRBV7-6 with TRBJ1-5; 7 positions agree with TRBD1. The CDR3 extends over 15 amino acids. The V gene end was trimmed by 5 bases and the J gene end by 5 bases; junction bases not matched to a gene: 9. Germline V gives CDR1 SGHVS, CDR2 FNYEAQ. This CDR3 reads CASSPGRQGHQPQHF. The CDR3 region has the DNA TGTGCCAGCAGCCCCGGTCGACAGGGTCATCAGCCCCAGCATTTT.

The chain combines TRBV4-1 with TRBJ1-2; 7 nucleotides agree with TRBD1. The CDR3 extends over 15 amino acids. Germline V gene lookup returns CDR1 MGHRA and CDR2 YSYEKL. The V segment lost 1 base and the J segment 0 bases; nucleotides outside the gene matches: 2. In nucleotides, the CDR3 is TGCGCCAGCAGCCAAGGACAGGGCCCTAACTATGGCTACACCTTC. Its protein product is CASSQGQGPNYGYTF.

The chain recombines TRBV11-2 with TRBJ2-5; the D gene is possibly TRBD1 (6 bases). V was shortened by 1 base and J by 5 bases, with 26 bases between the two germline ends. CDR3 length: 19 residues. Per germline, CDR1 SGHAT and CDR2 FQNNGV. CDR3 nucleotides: TGTGCCAGCAGCTTAGGGTTTATCGAGGAACAGGGCCCGGGCGAGACCCAGTACTTC. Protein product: CASSLGFIEEQGPGETQYF.

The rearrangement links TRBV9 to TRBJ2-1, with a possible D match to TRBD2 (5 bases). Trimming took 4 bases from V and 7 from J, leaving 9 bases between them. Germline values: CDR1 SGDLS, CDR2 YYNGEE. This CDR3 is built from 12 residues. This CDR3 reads CASSSRLNEQFF. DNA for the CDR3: TGTGCCAGCAGCTCCAGACTAAATGAGCAGTTCTTC. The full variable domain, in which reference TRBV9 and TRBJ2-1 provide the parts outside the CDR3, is DSGVTQTPKHLITATGQRVTLRCSPRSGDLSVYWYQQSLDQGLQFLIQYYNGEERAKGNILERFSAQQFPDLHSELNLSSLELGDSALYFCASSSRLNEQFFGPGTRLTVL.

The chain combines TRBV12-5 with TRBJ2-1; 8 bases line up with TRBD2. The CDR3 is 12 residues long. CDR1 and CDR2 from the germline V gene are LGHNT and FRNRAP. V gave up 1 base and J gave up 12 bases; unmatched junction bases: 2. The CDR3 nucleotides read TGTGCTAGTGGTTTGGGAGCGGGAGTGCAGTTCTTC. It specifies CASGLGAGVQFF.

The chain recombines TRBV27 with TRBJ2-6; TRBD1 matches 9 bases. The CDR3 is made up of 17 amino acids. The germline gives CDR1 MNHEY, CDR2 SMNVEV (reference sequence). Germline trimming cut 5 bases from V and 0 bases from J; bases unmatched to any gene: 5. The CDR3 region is CASSVDRGVSGANVLTF. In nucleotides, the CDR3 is TGTGCCAGCAGTGTGGACAGGGGCGTCTCTGGGGCCAACGTCCTGACTTTC.

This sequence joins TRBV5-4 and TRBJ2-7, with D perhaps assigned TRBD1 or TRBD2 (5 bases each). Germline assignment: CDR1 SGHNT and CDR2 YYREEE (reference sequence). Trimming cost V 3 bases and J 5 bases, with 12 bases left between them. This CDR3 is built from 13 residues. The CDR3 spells CASSWGTTDEQYF. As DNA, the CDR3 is TGTGCCAGCAGCTGGGGGACGACAGACGAGCAGTACTTC.

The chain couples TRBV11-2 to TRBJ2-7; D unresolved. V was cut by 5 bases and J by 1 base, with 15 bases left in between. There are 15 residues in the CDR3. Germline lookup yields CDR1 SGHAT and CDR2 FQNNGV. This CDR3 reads CASSQGPVTSYEQYF. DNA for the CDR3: TGTGCCAGCAGCCAAGGACCCGTAACATCCTACGAGCAGTACTTC.